The clone carrying this TCR beta chain was observed a handful of times. Arm-PCR with iRepertoire HTBI primers amplified the CDR3 regions for these TCR beta libraries. Per the authors' pipeline: Detected in the samples were over 55 TRBV and 14 TRBJ segments. TCRdb reanalysed the multiplex PCR reads using MiXCR and keeps one entry per CDR3 protein. TCRdb, rather than the study authors, made the V and J calls. The sample has approximately 540,000 distinct CDR3 sequences; more than 10% are singletons. This sample is part of a study of regulatory T cells in long-lasting Graves disease. Time point in this sample: newly diagnosed GD, antithyroid drugs for less than 3 months. PBMCs provided the RNA from which the TCR library was made. Patients hailed from an endocrinology department in Xi'an, China. These data also formed part of another study, on T cells in Graves' hyperthyroidism and ophthalmopathy. That source notes: First-round RT-PCR of the TCR CDR3 relied on the HTBI primer set.

This TCR was sampled from a young woman with Graves disease. The source was peripheral blood mononuclear cells (PBMCs), collected at new diagnosis, from a patient treated with antithyroid drugs.

CDR3 nucleotides: TGTGCCATCAGCCCTTTTACCGGGGCCAACGTCCTGACTTTC. Amino acids: CAISPFTGANVLTF. The J gene is TRBJ2-6, the V gene TRBV10-3; D is uncertain. Deletions cut 6 bases from V and 4 bases from J, with 10 bases between. This CDR3 comprises 14 residues. Germline V gene sequence: CDR1 ENHRY, CDR2 SYGVKD.